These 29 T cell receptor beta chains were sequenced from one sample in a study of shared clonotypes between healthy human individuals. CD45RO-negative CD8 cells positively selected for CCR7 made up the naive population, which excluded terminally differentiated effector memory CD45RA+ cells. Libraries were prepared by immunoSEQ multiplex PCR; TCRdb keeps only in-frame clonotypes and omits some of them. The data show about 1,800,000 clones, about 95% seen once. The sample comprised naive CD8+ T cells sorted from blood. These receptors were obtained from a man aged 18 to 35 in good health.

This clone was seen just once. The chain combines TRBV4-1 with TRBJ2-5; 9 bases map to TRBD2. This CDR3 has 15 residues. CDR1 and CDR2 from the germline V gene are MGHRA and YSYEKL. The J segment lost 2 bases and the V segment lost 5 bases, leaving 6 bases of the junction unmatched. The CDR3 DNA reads TGCGCCAGCAGCACGCTAGCGGGATTTCAAGAGACCCAGTACTTC. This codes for CASSTLAGFQETQYF.

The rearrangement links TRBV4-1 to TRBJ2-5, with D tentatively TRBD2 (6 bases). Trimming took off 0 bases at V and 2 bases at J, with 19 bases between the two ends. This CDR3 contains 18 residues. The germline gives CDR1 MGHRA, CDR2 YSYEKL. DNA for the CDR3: TGCGCCAGCAGCCAAGAGGGCGGCGGGACTCTATGGCAAGAGACCCAGTACTTC. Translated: CASSQEGGGTLWQETQYF.

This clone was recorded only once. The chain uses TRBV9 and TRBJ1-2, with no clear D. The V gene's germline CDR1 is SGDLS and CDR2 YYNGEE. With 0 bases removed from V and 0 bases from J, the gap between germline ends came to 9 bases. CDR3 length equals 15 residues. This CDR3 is CASSVDGIPNYGYTF. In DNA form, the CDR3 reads TGTGCCAGCAGCGTAGACGGCATCCCTAACTATGGCTACACCTTC.

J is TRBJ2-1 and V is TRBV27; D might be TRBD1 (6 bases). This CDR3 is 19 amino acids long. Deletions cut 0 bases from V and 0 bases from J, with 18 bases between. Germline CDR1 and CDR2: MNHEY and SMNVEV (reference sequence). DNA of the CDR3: TGTGCCAGCAGTTTATCAGGCAGGGGTGTATCGAGCTCCTACAATGAGCAGTTCTTC. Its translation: CASSLSGRGVSSSYNEQFF.

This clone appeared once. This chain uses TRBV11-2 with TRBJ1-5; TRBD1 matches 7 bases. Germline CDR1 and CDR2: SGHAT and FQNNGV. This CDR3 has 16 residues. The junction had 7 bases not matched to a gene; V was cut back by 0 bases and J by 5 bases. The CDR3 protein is CASSLETGNRDQPQHF. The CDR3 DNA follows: TGTGCCAGCAGCTTAGAGACAGGGAATCGGGATCAGCCCCAGCATTTT.

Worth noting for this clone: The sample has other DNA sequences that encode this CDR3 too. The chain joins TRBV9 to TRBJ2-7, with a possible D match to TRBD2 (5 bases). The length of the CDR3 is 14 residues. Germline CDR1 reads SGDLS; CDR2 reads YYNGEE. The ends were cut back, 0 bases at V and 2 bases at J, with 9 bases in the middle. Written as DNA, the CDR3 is TGTGCCAGCAGCGTAGGTAGCGACGCCTACGAGCAGTACTTC. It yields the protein CASSVGSDAYEQYF. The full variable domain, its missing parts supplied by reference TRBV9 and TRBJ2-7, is DSGVTQTPKHLITATGQRVTLRCSPRSGDLSVYWYQQSLDQGLQFLIQYYNGEERAKGNILERFSAQQFPDLHSELNLSSLELGDSALYFCASSVGSDAYEQYFGPGTRLTVT.

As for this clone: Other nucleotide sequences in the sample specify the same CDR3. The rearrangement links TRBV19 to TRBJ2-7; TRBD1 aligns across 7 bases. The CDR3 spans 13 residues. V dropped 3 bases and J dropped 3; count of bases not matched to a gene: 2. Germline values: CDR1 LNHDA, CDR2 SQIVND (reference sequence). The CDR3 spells CASSIQGDYEQYF. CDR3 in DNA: TGTGCCAGTAGTATCCAGGGGGACTACGAGCAGTACTTC.

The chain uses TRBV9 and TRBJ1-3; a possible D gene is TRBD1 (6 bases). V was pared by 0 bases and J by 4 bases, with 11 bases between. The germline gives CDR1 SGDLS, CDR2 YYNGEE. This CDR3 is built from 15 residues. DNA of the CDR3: TGTGCCAGCAGCGTAGATGGGGGCGGCGGAAACACCATATATTTT. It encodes CASSVDGGGGNTIYF.

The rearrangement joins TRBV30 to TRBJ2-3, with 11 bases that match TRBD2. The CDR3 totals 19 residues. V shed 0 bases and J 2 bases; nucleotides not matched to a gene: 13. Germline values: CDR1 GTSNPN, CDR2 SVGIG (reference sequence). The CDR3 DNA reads TGTGCCTGGAGTGTCTTAGGCCTAGCGGGAGGAGGAGCCACAGATACGCAGTATTTT. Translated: CAWSVLGLAGGGATDTQYF.

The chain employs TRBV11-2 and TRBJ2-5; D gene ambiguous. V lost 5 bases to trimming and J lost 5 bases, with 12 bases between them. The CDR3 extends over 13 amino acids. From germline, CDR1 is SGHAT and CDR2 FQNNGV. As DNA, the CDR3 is TGTGCCAGCAGCGGGGTGGGTGGGGAGACCCAGTACTTC. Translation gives CASSGVGGETQYF.

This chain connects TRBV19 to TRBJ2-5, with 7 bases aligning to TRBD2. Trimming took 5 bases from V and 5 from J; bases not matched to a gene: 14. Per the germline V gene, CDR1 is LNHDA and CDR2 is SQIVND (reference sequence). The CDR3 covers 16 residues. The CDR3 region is CASSGSTGLEWETQYF. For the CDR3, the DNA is TGTGCCAGTAGTGGGTCAACTGGACTAGAGTGGGAGACCCAGTACTTC. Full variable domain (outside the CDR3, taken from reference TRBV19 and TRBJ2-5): DGGITQSPKYLFRKEGQNVTLSCEQNLNHDAMYWYRQDPGQGLRLIYYSQIVNDFQKGDIAEGYSVSREKKESFPLTVTSAQKNPTAFYLCASSGSTGLEWETQYFGPGTRLLVL.

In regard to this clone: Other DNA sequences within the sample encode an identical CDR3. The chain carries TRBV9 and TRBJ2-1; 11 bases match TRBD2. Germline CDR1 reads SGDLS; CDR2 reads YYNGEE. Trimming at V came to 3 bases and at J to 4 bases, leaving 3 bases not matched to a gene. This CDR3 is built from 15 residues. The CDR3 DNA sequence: TGTGCCAGCAGCGAGCGACTAGCGGGATACAATGAGCAGTTCTTC. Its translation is CASSERLAGYNEQFF. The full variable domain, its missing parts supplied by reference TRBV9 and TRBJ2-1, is DSGVTQTPKHLITATGQRVTLRCSPRSGDLSVYWYQQSLDQGLQFLIQYYNGEERAKGNILERFSAQQFPDLHSELNLSSLELGDSALYFCASSERLAGYNEQFFGPGTRLTVL.

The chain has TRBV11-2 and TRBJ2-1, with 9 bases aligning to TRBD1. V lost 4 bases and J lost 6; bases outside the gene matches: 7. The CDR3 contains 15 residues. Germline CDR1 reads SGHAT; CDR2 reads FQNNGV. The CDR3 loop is CASSWDRASGNEQFF. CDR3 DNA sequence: TGTGCCAGCAGCTGGGACAGGGCTTCGGGCAATGAGCAGTTCTTC.

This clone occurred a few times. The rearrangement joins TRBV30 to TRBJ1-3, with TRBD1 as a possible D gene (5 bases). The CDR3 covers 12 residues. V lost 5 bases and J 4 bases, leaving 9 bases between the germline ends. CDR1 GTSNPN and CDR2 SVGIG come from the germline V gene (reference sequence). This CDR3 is CAWGGVGNTIYF. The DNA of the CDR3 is TGTGCCTGGGGGGGAGTCGGAAACACCATATATTTT. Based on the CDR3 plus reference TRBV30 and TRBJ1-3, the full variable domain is SQTIHQWPATLVQPVGSPLSLECTVEGTSNPNLYWYRQAAGRGLQLLFYSVGIGQISSEVPQNLSASRPQDRQFILSSKKLLLSDSGFYLCAWGGVGNTIYFGEGSWLTVV.

The CDR3 bases are TGTGCCAGTAGTGTGACAGGGGGAGATGTCTATGGCTACACCTTC. Translated: CASSVTGGDVYGYTF. The chain links TRBV19 to TRBJ1-2; 9 nucleotides align to TRBD1. The trim removed 5 bases at V and 4 bases at J, leaving 8 bases unmatched. The CDR3 is 15 residues long. Germline assignment: CDR1 LNHDA and CDR2 SQIVND (reference sequence).

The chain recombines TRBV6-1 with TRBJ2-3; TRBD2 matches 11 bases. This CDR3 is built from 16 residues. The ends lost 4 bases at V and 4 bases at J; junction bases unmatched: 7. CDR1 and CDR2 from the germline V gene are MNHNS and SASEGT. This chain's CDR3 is CASSGLSGRAADTQYF. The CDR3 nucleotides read TGTGCCAGCAGTGGGCTTAGCGGGAGGGCGGCAGATACGCAGTATTTT.

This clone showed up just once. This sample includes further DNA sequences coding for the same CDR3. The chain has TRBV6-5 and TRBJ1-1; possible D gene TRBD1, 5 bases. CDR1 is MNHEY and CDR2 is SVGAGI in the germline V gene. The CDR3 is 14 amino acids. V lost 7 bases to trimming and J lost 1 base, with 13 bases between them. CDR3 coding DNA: TGTGCCAGCACCGCCGGGACGGGGAACACTGAAGCTTTCTTT. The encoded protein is CASTAGTGNTEAFF.

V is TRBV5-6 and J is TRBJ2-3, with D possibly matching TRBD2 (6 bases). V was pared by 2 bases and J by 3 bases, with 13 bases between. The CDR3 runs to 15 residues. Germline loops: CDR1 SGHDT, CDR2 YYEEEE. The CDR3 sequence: CASSLRDSGTDTQYF. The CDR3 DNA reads TGTGCCAGCAGCTTAAGGGATAGCGGAACAGATACGCAGTATTTT.

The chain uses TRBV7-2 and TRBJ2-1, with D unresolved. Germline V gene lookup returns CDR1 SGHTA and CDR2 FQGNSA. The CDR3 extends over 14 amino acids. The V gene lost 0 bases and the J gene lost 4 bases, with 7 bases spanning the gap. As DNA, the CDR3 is TGTGCCAGCAGCTTAGCCTCTCATTACAATGAGCAGTTCTTC. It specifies CASSLASHYNEQFF.

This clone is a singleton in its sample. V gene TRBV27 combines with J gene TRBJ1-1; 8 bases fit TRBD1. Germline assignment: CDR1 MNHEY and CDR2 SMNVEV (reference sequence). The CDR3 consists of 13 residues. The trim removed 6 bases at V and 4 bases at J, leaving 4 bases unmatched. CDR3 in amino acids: CASRTTGGTEAFF. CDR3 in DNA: TGTGCCAGCAGAACCACAGGGGGCACTGAAGCTTTCTTT.

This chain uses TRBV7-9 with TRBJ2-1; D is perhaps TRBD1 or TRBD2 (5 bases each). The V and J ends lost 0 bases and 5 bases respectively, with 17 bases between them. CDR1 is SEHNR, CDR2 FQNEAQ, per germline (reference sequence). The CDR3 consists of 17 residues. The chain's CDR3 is CASSLAAGTPWDNEQFF. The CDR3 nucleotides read TGTGCCAGCAGCTTAGCGGCCGGGACCCCCTGGGACAATGAGCAGTTCTTC.

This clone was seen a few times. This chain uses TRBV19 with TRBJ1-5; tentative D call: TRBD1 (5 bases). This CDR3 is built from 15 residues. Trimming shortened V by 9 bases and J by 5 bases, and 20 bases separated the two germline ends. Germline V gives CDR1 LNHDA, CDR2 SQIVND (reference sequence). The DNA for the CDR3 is TGTGCCAGCTCCTTGGGAGGGGTTGGTCATCAGCCCCAGCATTTT. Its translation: CASSLGGVGHQPQHF.

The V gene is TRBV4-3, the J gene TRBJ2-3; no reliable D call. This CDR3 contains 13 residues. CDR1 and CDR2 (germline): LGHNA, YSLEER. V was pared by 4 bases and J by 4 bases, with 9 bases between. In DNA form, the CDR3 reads TGCGCCAGCAGCCGAAATTTAGCAGATACGCAGTATTTT. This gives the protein CASSRNLADTQYF.

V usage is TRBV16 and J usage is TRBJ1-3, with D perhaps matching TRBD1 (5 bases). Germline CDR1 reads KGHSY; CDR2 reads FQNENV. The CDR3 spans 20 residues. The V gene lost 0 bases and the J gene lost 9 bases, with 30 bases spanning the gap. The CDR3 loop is CASSQSAPAPSREGSRTIYF. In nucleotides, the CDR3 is TGTGCCAGCAGCCAATCGGCCCCGGCGCCCTCCAGGGAAGGATCTCGCACCATATATTTT.

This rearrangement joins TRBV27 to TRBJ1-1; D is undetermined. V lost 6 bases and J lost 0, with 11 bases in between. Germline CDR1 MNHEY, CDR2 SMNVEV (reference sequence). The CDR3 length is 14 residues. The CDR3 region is CASRVQAVNTEAFF. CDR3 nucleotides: TGTGCCAGCAGAGTTCAGGCGGTGAACACTGAAGCTTTCTTT.

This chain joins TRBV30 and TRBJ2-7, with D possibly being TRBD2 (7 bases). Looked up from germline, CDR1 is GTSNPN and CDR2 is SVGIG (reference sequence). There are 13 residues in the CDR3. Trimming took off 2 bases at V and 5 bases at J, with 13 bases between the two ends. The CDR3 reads CAWSWGGPNEQYF. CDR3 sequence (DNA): TGTGCCTGGAGTTGGGGGGGGCCCAACGAGCAGTACTTC.

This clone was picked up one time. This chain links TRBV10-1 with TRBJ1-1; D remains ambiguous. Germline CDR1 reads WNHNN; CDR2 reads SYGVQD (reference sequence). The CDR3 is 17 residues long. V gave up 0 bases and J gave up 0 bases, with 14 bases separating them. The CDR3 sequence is CASSESGGVGMNTEAFF. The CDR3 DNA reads TGCGCCAGCAGTGAGTCGGGAGGAGTCGGGATGAACACTGAAGCTTTCTTT.

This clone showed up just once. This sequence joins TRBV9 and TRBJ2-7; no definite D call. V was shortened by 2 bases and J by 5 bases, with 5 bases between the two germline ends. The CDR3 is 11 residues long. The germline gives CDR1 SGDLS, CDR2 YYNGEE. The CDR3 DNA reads TGTGCCAGCAGCGTCAGCGACGAGCAGTACTTC. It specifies CASSVSDEQYF.

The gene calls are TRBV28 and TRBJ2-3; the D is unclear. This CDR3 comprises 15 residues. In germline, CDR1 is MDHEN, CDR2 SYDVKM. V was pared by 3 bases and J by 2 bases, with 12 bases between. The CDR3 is CASSFGSQDTDTQYF. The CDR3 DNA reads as TGTGCCAGCAGTTTCGGTTCGCAGGACACAGATACGCAGTATTTT.